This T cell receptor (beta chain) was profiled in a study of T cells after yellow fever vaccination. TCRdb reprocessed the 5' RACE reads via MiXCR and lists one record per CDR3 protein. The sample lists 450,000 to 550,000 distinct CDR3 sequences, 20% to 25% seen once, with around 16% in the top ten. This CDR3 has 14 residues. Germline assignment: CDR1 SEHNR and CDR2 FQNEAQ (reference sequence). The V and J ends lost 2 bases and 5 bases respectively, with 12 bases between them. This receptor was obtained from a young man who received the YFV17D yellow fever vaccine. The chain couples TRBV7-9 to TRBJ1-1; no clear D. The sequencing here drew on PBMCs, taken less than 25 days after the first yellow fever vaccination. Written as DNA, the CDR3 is TGTGCCAGCAGCTTATTTGATGGAAGGACTGAAGCTTTCTTT. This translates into CASSLFDGRTEAFF.